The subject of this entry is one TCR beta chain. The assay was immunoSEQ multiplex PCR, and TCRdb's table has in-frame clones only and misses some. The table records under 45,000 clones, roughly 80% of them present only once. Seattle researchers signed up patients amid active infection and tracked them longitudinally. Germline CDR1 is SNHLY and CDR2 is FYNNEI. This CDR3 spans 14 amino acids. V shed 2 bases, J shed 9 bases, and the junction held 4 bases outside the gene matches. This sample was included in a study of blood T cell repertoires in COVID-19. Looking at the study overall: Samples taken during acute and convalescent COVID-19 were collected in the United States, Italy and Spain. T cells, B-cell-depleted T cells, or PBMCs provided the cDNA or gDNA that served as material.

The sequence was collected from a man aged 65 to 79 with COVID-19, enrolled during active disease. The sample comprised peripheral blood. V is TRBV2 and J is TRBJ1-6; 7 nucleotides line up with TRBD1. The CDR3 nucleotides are TGTGCCAGCAGTGAATTGGGACAGACTTCACCCCTCCACTTT. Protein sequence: CASSELGQTSPLHF.